The rows below give T cell receptor beta chains drawn from one sample of a study of CD4+ T cells in melanoma. The table came from immunoSEQ multiplex PCR; TCRdb's copy has only in-frame clones and leaves some out. The profile shows over 45,000 clones, 60% to 80% of them singletons. The sequencing input was tumor tissue. The source of these receptors is a human donor with melanoma. CDR3s include the opening cysteine and the closing phenylalanine or tryptophan. Each record gives: CDR3 DNA, CDR3 protein, J gene, V gene, clone size, D gene. A D gene is named only where the DNA matches it firmly. Rows give clone size only sometimes, using once, few, many, or a class for an expanded clone.

CDR3 DNA: TGCGCCAGCAGCCTCACTGGAGAGCAGTTCTTC
CDR3 protein: CASSLTGEQFF
J gene: TRBJ2-1
V gene: TRBV4-3
clone size: -
D gene: -

CDR3 DNA: TGTGCCAGCAGTGGAGTGGGTGAAAATGAAAAACTGTTTTTT
CDR3 protein: CASSGVGENEKLFF
J gene: TRBJ1-4
V gene: TRBV6-5
clone size: -
D gene: -

CDR3 DNA: TGTGCCAGCAGGGCTAGATTCGGGGCAAACATTCAGTACTTC
CDR3 protein: CASRARFGANIQYF
J gene: TRBJ2-4
V gene: TRBV5-8
clone size: -
D gene: -

CDR3 DNA: TGTGCCAGCAGCTTAGGGGGGACAAATTCACCCCTCCACTTT
CDR3 protein: CASSLGGTNSPLHF
J gene: TRBJ1-6
V gene: TRBV13
clone size: medium-sized
D gene: -

CDR3 DNA: TGCGCCAGCAGCCAAGCATCAGGGGGCTTGGTGAACACTGAAGCTTTCTTT
CDR3 protein: CASSQASGGLVNTEAFF
J gene: TRBJ1-1
V gene: TRBV4-1
clone size: -
D gene: TRBD1

CDR3 DNA: TGTGCCAGCAGCGGCCCGGGACTGGCTAATTCACCCCTCCACTTT
CDR3 protein: CASSGPGLANSPLHF
J gene: TRBJ1-6
V gene: TRBV21-1
clone size: -
D gene: -

CDR3 DNA: TGTGCCAGCAGTTACTCAACCGGGGGCGGCACTGAAGCTTTCTTT
CDR3 protein: CASSYSTGGGTEAFF
J gene: TRBJ1-1
V gene: TRBV6-5
clone size: -
D gene: -

CDR3 DNA: TGCGCCAGCGCCCCGGGACTGAATCAGCCCCAGCATTTT
CDR3 protein: CASAPGLNQPQHF
J gene: TRBJ1-5
V gene: TRBV5-1
clone size: -
D gene: -

CDR3 DNA: TGTGCCAGCAGTGGGTTGACAGGAGTCGGCTACACCTTC
CDR3 protein: CASSGLTGVGYTF
J gene: TRBJ1-2
V gene: TRBV6-1
clone size: -
D gene: -

CDR3 DNA: TGTGCCAGCAGTTTATTCCCCGGGGGGAACACCGGGGAGCTGTTTTTT
CDR3 protein: CASSLFPGGNTGELFF
J gene: TRBJ2-2
V gene: TRBV27
clone size: many
D gene: -

CDR3 DNA: TGCGCCAGCAGCGTTATAACCGGGGGCGTCAAAGACAATGAGCAGTTCTTC
CDR3 protein: CASSVITGGVKDNEQFF
J gene: TRBJ2-1
V gene: TRBV5-1
clone size: once
D gene: -

CDR3 DNA: TGTGCCAGCACCCGGGACAGCCTTTACAATGAGCAGTTCTTC
CDR3 protein: CASTRDSLYNEQFF
J gene: TRBJ2-1
V gene: TRBV7-2
clone size: -
D gene: TRBD1

CDR3 DNA: TGTGCCAGCAGCCTTGGGCGGGGTCTTCGGAATGAGCAGTTCTTC
CDR3 protein: CASSLGRGLRNEQFF
J gene: TRBJ2-1
V gene: TRBV9
clone size: -
D gene: -

CDR3 DNA: TGTGCTAGTGGTTTGGGACAGACGGGGCAGCCCCAGCATTTT
CDR3 protein: CASGLGQTGQPQHF
J gene: TRBJ1-5
V gene: TRBV12-5
clone size: -
D gene: -

CDR3 DNA: TGCGCCAGCAGCTTGAATCCGGGGGGCGGCAATCAGCCCCAGCATTTT
CDR3 protein: CASSLNPGGGNQPQHF
J gene: TRBJ1-5
V gene: TRBV5-1
clone size: -
D gene: -

CDR3 DNA: TGTGCCAGCACCACCGGGACAGTAAACTATGGCTACACCTTC
CDR3 protein: CASTTGTVNYGYTF
J gene: TRBJ1-2
V gene: TRBV6-6
clone size: -
D gene: TRBD1

CDR3 DNA: TGTGCCAGCAGCTTCGGTAGCGGGGGGAGAACAGATACGCAGTATTTT
CDR3 protein: CASSFGSGGRTDTQYF
J gene: TRBJ2-3
V gene: TRBV7-9
clone size: -
D gene: TRBD2

CDR3 DNA: TGTGCCAGCGCTTCCTCCAGAATCTCTTCTGGAAACACCATATATTTT
CDR3 protein: CASASSRISSGNTIYF
J gene: TRBJ1-3
V gene: TRBV5-5
clone size: -
D gene: -

CDR3 DNA: TGCGCCAGCAGTCTGTCTCAAGCCCGACGGGGACAGGGGGCCAAACACTACGAGCAGTACTTC
CDR3 protein: CASSLSQARRGQGAKHYEQYF
J gene: TRBJ2-7
V gene: TRBV23-1
clone size: -
D gene: TRBD1

CDR3 DNA: TGTGCCAGCAGCTCCGACGCGGGGACTGAAGCTTTCTTT
CDR3 protein: CASSSDAGTEAFF
J gene: TRBJ1-1
V gene: TRBV7-2
clone size: -
D gene: -

CDR3 DNA: TGTGCCAGCAGTGAGGGAGCGGGCGACTACAATGAGCAGTTCTTC
CDR3 protein: CASSEGAGDYNEQFF
J gene: TRBJ2-1
V gene: TRBV6-4
clone size: -
D gene: -

CDR3 DNA: TGTGCCAGCAGTCACAGGGACCCCTCCTACGAGCAGTACTTC
CDR3 protein: CASSHRDPSYEQYF
J gene: TRBJ2-7
V gene: TRBV6-1
clone size: -
D gene: -

CDR3 DNA: TGCGCCAGCAGCGTTCAATTACAGAGTACCTCTGGAAACACCATATATTTT
CDR3 protein: CASSVQLQSTSGNTIYF
J gene: TRBJ1-3
V gene: TRBV5-1
clone size: -
D gene: -

CDR3 DNA: TGCAGCGTTACAGGGGGCAGCTCCTACGAGCAGTACTTC
CDR3 protein: CSVTGGSSYEQYF
J gene: TRBJ2-7
V gene: TRBV29-1
clone size: -
D gene: TRBD1

CDR3 DNA: TGCAGCGTTTGGACAGGGCCCACCGGGAAGCTGTTTTTT
CDR3 protein: CSVWTGPTGKLFF
J gene: TRBJ2-2
V gene: TRBV29-1
clone size: -
D gene: TRBD1

CDR3 DNA: TGTGCCAGCAGCGCCGGAGCGGGTTCCCCAGATACGCAGTATTTT
CDR3 protein: CASSAGAGSPDTQYF
J gene: TRBJ2-3
V gene: TRBV9
clone size: -
D gene: -

CDR3 DNA: TGTGCCAGTAGTATCGGAGCACGTAGCACAGATACGCAGTATTTT
CDR3 protein: CASSIGARSTDTQYF
J gene: TRBJ2-3
V gene: TRBV19
clone size: -
D gene: -

CDR3 DNA: TGTGCCAGCAGTGATCGCAGGGACAATCAGCCCCAGCATTTT
CDR3 protein: CASSDRRDNQPQHF
J gene: TRBJ1-5
V gene: TRBV6-5
clone size: -
D gene: -

CDR3 DNA: TGCGCCAGCAGCTTGACTAGCGGGGGGACCTACGAGCAGTACTTC
CDR3 protein: CASSLTSGGTYEQYF
J gene: TRBJ2-7
V gene: TRBV5-1
clone size: -
D gene: TRBD2

CDR3 DNA: TGTGCCAGCAGTGAGTCGGGACACTACTACGAGCAGTACTTC
CDR3 protein: CASSESGHYYEQYF
J gene: TRBJ2-7
V gene: TRBV25-1
clone size: -
D gene: -

CDR3 DNA: TGTGCCAGCAGCTTATCCGGCAACACACGGACTAATGAAAAACTGTTTTTT
CDR3 protein: CASSLSGNTRTNEKLFF
J gene: TRBJ1-4
V gene: TRBV7-3
clone size: few
D gene: -

CDR3 DNA: TGCGCCAGCAGCTTGCCAGGGGGCAGAGAGCAGTACTTC
CDR3 protein: CASSLPGGREQYF
J gene: TRBJ2-7
V gene: TRBV5-1
clone size: few
D gene: TRBD1

CDR3 DNA: TGCAGCGTTGTCCAGGGCCCTCAGTTCTTC
CDR3 protein: CSVVQGPQFF
J gene: TRBJ2-1
V gene: TRBV29-1
clone size: -
D gene: -

CDR3 DNA: TGTGCCAGCAGCTTGGCCGGGACTAGGGCGCAGTATTTT
CDR3 protein: CASSLAGTRAQYF
J gene: TRBJ2-3
V gene: TRBV5-8
clone size: -
D gene: TRBD2

CDR3 DNA: TGTGCCAGCAGCTTAGAATCAGATACGCAGTATTTT
CDR3 protein: CASSLESDTQYF
J gene: TRBJ2-3
V gene: TRBV7-8
clone size: few
D gene: -

CDR3 DNA: TGTGCCAGCAGCTTTGACAGCATCTACGAGCAGTACTTC
CDR3 protein: CASSFDSIYEQYF
J gene: TRBJ2-7
V gene: TRBV11-2
clone size: -
D gene: -

CDR3 DNA: TGTGCCAGCAGTTTAGTGGGGGGCGCCCATGGCTACACCTTC
CDR3 protein: CASSLVGGAHGYTF
J gene: TRBJ1-2
V gene: TRBV27
clone size: once
D gene: -

CDR3 DNA: TGTGCCAGCAGCCCGAGCGGGGCCCCCTCCTACAATGAGCAGTTCTTC
CDR3 protein: CASSPSGAPSYNEQFF
J gene: TRBJ2-1
V gene: TRBV7-9
clone size: -
D gene: TRBD2

CDR3 DNA: TGCAGTGCTAGTGGACTAAATGGCTACACCTTC
CDR3 protein: CSASGLNGYTF
J gene: TRBJ1-2
V gene: TRBV20-1
clone size: -
D gene: -

CDR3 DNA: TGTGCCAGCAGGACCGGGACAGGGAGGGTTCAGTACTTC
CDR3 protein: CASRTGTGRVQYF
J gene: TRBJ2-4
V gene: TRBV6-5
clone size: -
D gene: TRBD1

CDR3 DNA: TGTGCCAGCAGCTCCTGGGCGGGGGGGAACACTGAAGCTTTCTTT
CDR3 protein: CASSSWAGGNTEAFF
J gene: TRBJ1-1
V gene: TRBV5-6
clone size: once
D gene: -

CDR3 DNA: TGCGCCAGCAGCTGGGGGGGCGAGGAGACCCAGTACTTC
CDR3 protein: CASSWGGEETQYF
J gene: TRBJ2-5
V gene: TRBV5-1
clone size: -
D gene: -

CDR3 DNA: TGCGCCAGCAGCGCTAACTACGAGCAGTACTTC
CDR3 protein: CASSANYEQYF
J gene: TRBJ2-7
V gene: TRBV5-1
clone size: medium-sized
D gene: -

CDR3 DNA: TGTGCCAGTAGTACCGGATACTACAATCAGCCCCAGCATTTT
CDR3 protein: CASSTGYYNQPQHF
J gene: TRBJ1-5
V gene: TRBV19
clone size: -
D gene: -

CDR3 DNA: TGCAGCGCTTCCCACATGAACACTGAAGCTTTCTTT
CDR3 protein: CSASHMNTEAFF
J gene: TRBJ1-1
V gene: TRBV29-1
clone size: -
D gene: -

CDR3 DNA: TGTGCCAGCAGTGAATTTAGGGTCGGGGAGCTGTTTTTT
CDR3 protein: CASSEFRVGELFF
J gene: TRBJ2-2
V gene: TRBV25-1
clone size: -
D gene: -

CDR3 DNA: TGTGCCAGCAGTTCGGAGACAGGGGACGAAAAACTGTTTTTT
CDR3 protein: CASSSETGDEKLFF
J gene: TRBJ1-4
V gene: TRBV6-6
clone size: -
D gene: TRBD1

CDR3 DNA: TGTGCCAGCATTCCGACGGCTGAAGCTTTCTTT
CDR3 protein: CASIPTAEAFF
J gene: TRBJ1-1
V gene: TRBV6-1
clone size: few
D gene: -

CDR3 DNA: TGTGCCTGGAGTGTGGTGGGGGTCTCCTACGAGCAGTACTTC
CDR3 protein: CAWSVVGVSYEQYF
J gene: TRBJ2-7
V gene: TRBV30
clone size: -
D gene: -

CDR3 DNA: TGTGCCAGCAGCGGGGAGGGGCGTTATCAGCCCCAGCATTTT
CDR3 protein: CASSGEGRYQPQHF
J gene: TRBJ1-5
V gene: TRBV2
clone size: -
D gene: -

CDR3 DNA: TGTGCCAGCAGTTCAGGGACAGATACGCAGTATTTT
CDR3 protein: CASSSGTDTQYF
J gene: TRBJ2-3
V gene: TRBV9
clone size: -
D gene: -

CDR3 DNA: TGTGCCAGCAGCCAACGCACAGAGCCCTACGAGCAGTACTTC
CDR3 protein: CASSQRTEPYEQYF
J gene: TRBJ2-7
V gene: TRBV4-2
clone size: few
D gene: -

CDR3 DNA: TGTGCCAGCAGCACACACAGGGGCTCTGGGGCCAACGTCCTGACTTTC
CDR3 protein: CASSTHRGSGANVLTF
J gene: TRBJ2-6
V gene: TRBV7-9
clone size: once
D gene: TRBD1

CDR3 DNA: TGTGCCAGCAGCTTGGATCTGGGTCCAGGGGGAAACACCATATATTTT
CDR3 protein: CASSLDLGPGGNTIYF
J gene: TRBJ1-3
V gene: TRBV5-6
clone size: -
D gene: -

CDR3 DNA: TGCAGTGCATATACGGTATCTGAAGCTTTCTTT
CDR3 protein: CSAYTVSEAFF
J gene: TRBJ1-1
V gene: TRBV20-1
clone size: -
D gene: -

CDR3 DNA: TGTGCCAGCAGTCCCCCCGGGGGGGCGGGAACCGGGGAGCTGTTTTTT
CDR3 protein: CASSPPGGAGTGELFF
J gene: TRBJ2-2
V gene: TRBV6-6
clone size: -
D gene: TRBD2

CDR3 DNA: TGTGCCAGCTCACCCCAAGGACAGGGAAATGAAAAACTGTTTTTT
CDR3 protein: CASSPQGQGNEKLFF
J gene: TRBJ1-4
V gene: TRBV18
clone size: once
D gene: TRBD1

CDR3 DNA: TGTGCCTGGAGTGTACCCCTCGGAGCTTTCTTT
CDR3 protein: CAWSVPLGAFF
J gene: TRBJ1-1
V gene: TRBV30
clone size: -
D gene: -

CDR3 DNA: TGTGCCTGGAGGAGGGGAGGACTGGGTAATGAAAAACTGTTTTTT
CDR3 protein: CAWRRGGLGNEKLFF
J gene: TRBJ1-4
V gene: TRBV30
clone size: -
D gene: -

CDR3 DNA: TGTGCCTGGAGTCAGGGGAACTCCTACGAGCAGTACTTC
CDR3 protein: CAWSQGNSYEQYF
J gene: TRBJ2-7
V gene: TRBV30
clone size: few
D gene: -